The clone carrying this TCR beta chain was counted between two and nine times. Its antigen is not identified. These data are taken from a study of vaccination and CD4 T cells after COVID-19. About the research overall: Blood was drawn a median roughly 79 days post second dose, range 14 to 241. Cells were stimulated with overlapping spike peptides from SARS-CoV-2, HCoV-NL63, HCoV-OC43 and HCoV-229E. Study observations and caveats: Within convalescent individuals, 304 out of 307 vaccine-specific clones proved to be spike mono-reactive.

Cultured CD4+ T-cell DNA underwent Oncomine TCR Beta short-read sequencing. TCRdb called the PCR reads again in MiXCR, with one record for every CDR3 protein. The sample yields 4,500 to 5,500 distinct CDR3 sequences, 41% seen once. As for treatment: roughly 11-day PBMC culture with coronavirus spike peptide pools or control peptides (ViraFEST assay). Gathering of the CD4+ T cells, from the unexposed donor, took place before the COVID-19 pandemic (2011-2018). Via ViraFEST, peptide pools expanded antigen-specific T cells before TCR sequencing. The source is a human donor in good health. The sample consisted of CD4+ T cells from blood, cultured in vitro.

The CDR3 loop is CASRPGPRRETQYF. As DNA, the CDR3 is TGTGCCAGCAGACCGGGTCCGCGGAGGGAGACCCAGTACTTC. The chain recombines TRBV12-3 or TRBV12-4 with TRBJ2-5, with a weak D call TRBD2 (5 bases). The CDR3 covers 14 residues. Trimming removed 6 bases at V and 5 bases at J, with 16 bases between.